A single sample is the source of the 2 T cell receptor beta chains below, sequenced in a study of blood T cell repertoires in COVID-19. TCRdb keeps only in-frame clones here, not all; method: immunoSEQ multiplex PCR. The sample has roughly 61,000 clones; 91% are singletons. Sample: peripheral blood. The source is a man aged 60 to 69 with acute or convalescent COVID-19.

V usage is TRBV7-2 and J usage is TRBJ1-2; D may be TRBD1 (5 bases). V was trimmed by 0 bases and J by 2 bases, leaving 19 bases between them. The CDR3 sequence is 18 residues long. Germline-derived CDR1 and CDR2 are SGHTA and FQGNSA. In DNA, the CDR3 is TGTGCCAGCAGCTTAGCGCTTAAAGGCAGGGTGTTCAACTATGGCTACACCTTC. Translated: CASSLALKGRVFNYGYTF.

There are a few counts of this clone. The V gene is TRBV9, the J gene TRBJ2-2, with D possibly TRBD2 on 6 matching bases. CDR1 and CDR2 (germline): SGDLS, YYNGEE. This CDR3 region has 18 residues. Trimming pared 3 bases from V and 3 bases from J, leaving 21 bases between. CDR3 protein: CASSAVEPGLGYTGELFF. CDR3 coding DNA: TGTGCCAGCAGCGCCGTTGAGCCGGGACTCGGGTACACCGGGGAGCTGTTTTTT.